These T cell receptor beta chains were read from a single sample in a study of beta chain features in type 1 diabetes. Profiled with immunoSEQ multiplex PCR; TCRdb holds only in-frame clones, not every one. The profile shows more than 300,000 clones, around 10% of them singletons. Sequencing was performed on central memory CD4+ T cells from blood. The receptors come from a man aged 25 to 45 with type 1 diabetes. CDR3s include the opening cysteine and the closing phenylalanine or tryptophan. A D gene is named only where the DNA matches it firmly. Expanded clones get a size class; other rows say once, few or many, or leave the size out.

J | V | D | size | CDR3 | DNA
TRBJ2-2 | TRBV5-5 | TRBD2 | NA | CASKILAGVPGELFF | TGTGCCAGCAAGATACTAGCGGGTGTTCCCGGGGAGCTGTTTTTT
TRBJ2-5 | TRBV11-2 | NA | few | CASSYSPAGETQYF | TGTGCCAGCAGCTATAGCCCAGCCGGAGAGACCCAGTACTTC
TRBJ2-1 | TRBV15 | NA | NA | CATSRDPTSSYNEQFF | TGTGCCACCAGCAGAGATCCGACGAGCTCCTACAATGAGCAGTTCTTC
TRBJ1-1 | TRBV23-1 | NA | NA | CASSLPGTHLGEAFF | TGCGCCAGCAGTCTACCGGGAACTCACTTAGGGGAAGCTTTCTTT
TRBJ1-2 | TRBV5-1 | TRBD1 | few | CASSLVQGAGGYTF | TGCGCCAGCAGCTTGGTACAGGGGGCAGGCGGCTACACCTTC
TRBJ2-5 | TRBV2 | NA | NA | CASSVAEETQYF | TGTGCCAGCAGTGTGGCCGAAGAGACCCAGTACTTC
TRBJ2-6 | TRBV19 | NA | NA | CASRIRGANVLTF | TGTGCCAGTAGGATCAGGGGGGCCAACGTCCTGACTTTC
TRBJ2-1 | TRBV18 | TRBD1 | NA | CASSPNTGGMWNEQFF | TGTGCCAGCTCACCAAATACAGGGGGGATGTGGAATGAGCAGTTCTTC
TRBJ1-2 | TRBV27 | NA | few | CASSLQGTGERGYTF | TGTGCCAGCAGTTTACAGGGTACGGGGGAACGTGGCTACACCTTC
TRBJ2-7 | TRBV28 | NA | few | CASRLQGYEQYF | TGTGCCAGCAGGTTACAGGGCTACGAGCAGTACTTC
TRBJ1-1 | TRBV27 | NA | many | CASSLFSGPERYTEAFF | TGTGCCAGCAGTTTATTTAGCGGGCCAGAGAGGTACACTGAAGCTTTCTTT
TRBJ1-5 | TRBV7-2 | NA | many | CASSPAGQPQHF | TGTGCCAGCAGCCCTGCGGGGCAGCCCCAGCATTTT
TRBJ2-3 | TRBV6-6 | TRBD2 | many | CASSPSTSADTQYF | TGTGCCAGCAGTCCATCGACTAGCGCGGATACGCAGTATTTT
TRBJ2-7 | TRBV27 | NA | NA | CASSFRGIRYEQYF | TGTGCCAGCAGTTTTAGGGGGATCAGATACGAGCAGTACTTC
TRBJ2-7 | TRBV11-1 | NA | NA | CASSSGQYEQYF | TGTGCCAGCAGCTCGGGCCAGTACGAGCAGTACTTC
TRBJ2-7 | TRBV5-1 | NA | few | CASSLVAGTYEQYF | TGCGCCAGCAGCTTGGTGGCGGGGACCTACGAGCAGTACTTC
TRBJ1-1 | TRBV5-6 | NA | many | CASSFSANTEAFF | TGTGCCAGCAGCTTCTCAGCGAACACTGAAGCTTTCTTT
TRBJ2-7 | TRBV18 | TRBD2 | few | CASSTGGSNEQYF | TGTGCCAGCTCAACGGGGGGAAGCAACGAGCAGTACTTC
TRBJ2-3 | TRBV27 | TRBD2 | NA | CASSQLLAGVGDTQYF | TGTGCCAGCAGTCAACTACTAGCGGGGGTGGGAGATACGCAGTATTTT
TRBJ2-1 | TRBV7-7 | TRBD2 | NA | CASSSAGAGYNEQFF | TGTGCTAGCAGCTCAGCGGGAGCTGGCTACAATGAGCAGTTCTTC
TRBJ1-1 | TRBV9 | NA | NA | CASSAMGTTNTEAFF | TGTGCCAGCAGCGCAATGGGGACCACAAACACTGAAGCTTTCTTT
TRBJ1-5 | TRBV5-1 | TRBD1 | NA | CASSLGQGSNQPQHF | TGCGCCAGCAGCTTGGGACAGGGGAGCAATCAGCCCCAGCATTTT
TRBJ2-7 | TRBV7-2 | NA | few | CASSSVSRVGEQYF | TGTGCCAGCAGCTCGGTTAGCAGGGTAGGCGAGCAGTACTTC
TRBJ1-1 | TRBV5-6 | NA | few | CASSPQPGHLLNTEAFF | TGTGCCAGCAGCCCCCAACCGGGACACCTACTCAACACTGAAGCTTTCTTT
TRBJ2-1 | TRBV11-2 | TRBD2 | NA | CASSLGYGTSGSGEQFF | TGTGCCAGCAGCTTAGGTTACGGGACTAGCGGGAGTGGTGAGCAGTTCTTC
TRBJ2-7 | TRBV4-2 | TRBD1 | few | CASSHGDRVGTYEQYF | TGTGCCAGCAGCCACGGTGACAGGGTTGGGACCTACGAGCAGTACTTC
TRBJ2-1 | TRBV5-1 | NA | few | CASSSGTHKYNEQFF | TGCGCCAGCAGCTCCGGGACACATAAGTACAATGAGCAGTTCTTC
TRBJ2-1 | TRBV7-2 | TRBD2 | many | CASSPRTSGRRLGEQFF | TGTGCCAGCAGCCCCCGGACTAGCGGGAGGAGGCTTGGTGAGCAGTTCTTC
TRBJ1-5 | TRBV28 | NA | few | CASSSYSSNQPQHF | TGTGCCAGCAGTTCGTACTCTAGCAATCAGCCCCAGCATTTT
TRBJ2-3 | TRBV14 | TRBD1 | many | CASTPQGAFTQYF | TGTGCCAGCACTCCGCAGGGGGCCTTCACGCAGTATTTT